These 4 T cell receptor beta chains were all obtained from the same sample, sequenced in a study of response to subunit inactivated influenza vaccine. TCRdb reprocessed the RT-PCR reads via MiXCR and lists one record per CDR3 protein. The sample carries about 520,000 distinct CDR3 sequences, 25% recorded once. Source: CD4+ T cells sorted from PBMCs, taken more than 4 days after vaccination. These TCRs come from a middle-aged man who received an inactivated influenza vaccine.

This chain connects TRBV5-5 to TRBJ2-2; 8 nucleotides align to TRBD1. Germline V gives CDR1 SGHKS, CDR2 YYEKEE (reference sequence). This CDR3 is 16 amino acids long. V was pared by 4 bases and J by 5 bases, with 10 bases of the junction left unmatched. CDR3: CASSLRDRGNTGELFF. The CDR3 DNA follows: TGTGCCAGCAGCCTGAGAGACAGGGGAAATACCGGGGAGCTGTTTTTT.

The V and J genes are TRBV10-2 and TRBJ1-4; a weak D match, TRBD1 (6 bases). CDR1 and CDR2 from the germline V gene are WSHSY and SAAADI. V lost 5 bases and J 0 bases, leaving 10 bases between the germline ends. The CDR3 loop spans 15 amino acids. The chain's CDR3 is CASSRHRATNEKLFF. The CDR3 DNA reads as TGCGCCAGCAGTCGCCACAGGGCAACTAATGAAAAACTGTTTTTT.

V and J are TRBV5-1 and TRBJ2-3; a possible D gene is TRBD1 (5 bases). The CDR3 loop spans 16 amino acids. Trimming removed 4 bases from V and 3 bases from J, with 18 bases in between. In germline, CDR1 is SGHRS, CDR2 YFSETQ. CDR3: CASSHPPQARTDTQYF. As DNA, the CDR3 is TGCGCCAGCAGCCACCCCCCACAGGCCAGGACAGATACGCAGTATTTT.

The table lists this clonotype with a few counts. This rearrangement joins TRBV12-3 or TRBV12-4 to TRBJ1-5, with a weak D call TRBD1 (5 bases). V lost 2 bases to trimming and J lost 6 bases, with 5 bases between them. This CDR3 has 12 residues. This chain's CDR3 is CASSLQGQPQHF. The CDR3 DNA reads as TGTGCCAGCAGTTTACAGGGTCAGCCCCAGCATTTT.